What follows are 26 T cell receptor beta chains derived from one specimen sequenced in a study of blood T cell repertoires in COVID-19. TCRdb keeps only in-frame clones here, not all; method: immunoSEQ multiplex PCR. The sample carries about 160,000 clones, roughly 85% recorded once. The sequenced sample was peripheral blood. Source of these receptors: a human donor with acute or convalescent COVID-19. The donor label of this sample is uncertain.

The rearrangement links TRBV6-5 to TRBJ2-1, with 7 positions matching TRBD1. With V trimmed by 2 bases and J by 7 bases, 11 bases remained unmatched. This CDR3 is 16 amino acids long. The germline CDR1 and CDR2 sequences are MNHEY and SVGAGI. This CDR3 reads CASSYGGQLLRNEQFF. In DNA, the CDR3 is TGTGCCAGCAGTTACGGGGGACAGCTTCTACGGAATGAGCAGTTCTTC.

In DNA form, the CDR3 reads TGTGCCAGCAGTGATAGGGCGGGGGTGTCCTACGAGCAGTACTTC. It is translated as CASSDRAGVSYEQYF. The gene calls are TRBV25-1 and TRBJ2-7; 7 bases map to TRBD2. The germline gives CDR1 MGHDK, CDR2 SYGVNS. The CDR3 has 15 amino acids. With 3 bases clipped from V and 1 base from J, the junction kept 6 bases outside the gene matches.

The rearrangement joins TRBV6-2 or TRBV6-3 to TRBJ1-5; TRBD1 might be the D (5 bases). The CDR3 has 14 residues. Germline CDR1 reads MNHEY; CDR2 reads SVGEGT. V lost 6 bases and J lost 0, with 9 bases in between. The CDR3 sequence is CASSRGVSNQPQHF. The CDR3 DNA is TGTGCCAGCAGCCGGGGCGTTAGCAATCAGCCCCAGCATTTT.

The chain couples TRBV5-1 to TRBJ2-1; the match to TRBD1 covers 7 bases. V gave up 0 bases and J gave up 6 bases; unmatched junction bases: 15. This CDR3 has 18 residues. Germline V CDR1 and CDR2: SGHRS, YFSETQ. CDR3 residues: CASSLAGDVRAGGNEQFF. The CDR3 nucleotides are TGCGCCAGCAGCTTGGCCGGAGACGTAAGGGCAGGGGGCAATGAGCAGTTCTTC.

This sequence joins TRBV7-3 and TRBJ2-3; D not resolved. The CDR3 is 15 amino acids. Germline CDR1 and CDR2: SGHTA and FQGTGA. V was trimmed by 1 base and J by 7 bases, leaving 15 bases between them. CDR3 amino acids: CASSLIGGAAHTQYF. The CDR3 coding sequence is TGTGCCAGCAGCTTAATAGGCGGAGCCGCTCATACGCAGTATTTT.

This chain uses TRBV30 with TRBJ1-4; 8 nucleotides align to TRBD1. Trimming removed 2 bases from V and 5 bases from J; junction bases left unmatched: 7. CDR3 size: 15 residues. Germline-derived CDR1 and CDR2 are GTSNPN and SVGIG (reference sequence). The CDR3 DNA reads TGTGCCTGGAGTATGGGGGACAGGAGAAATGAAAAACTGTTTTTT. Amino acid sequence: CAWSMGDRRNEKLFF.

This chain joins TRBV3-1 (or the pseudogene TRBV3-2) and TRBJ2-7; tentative D call: TRBD2 (5 bases). The V and J ends lost 1 base and 2 bases respectively, with 12 bases between them. Germline V gene lookup returns CDR1 LGHDT and CDR2 YNNKEL (reference sequence). This CDR3 is built from 15 residues. This CDR3 is CASSQGVAPTYEQYF. The DNA for the CDR3 is TGTGCCAGCAGCCAAGGTGTAGCGCCGACCTACGAGCAGTACTTC.

The chain employs TRBV7-9 and TRBJ1-5, with 9 bases that match TRBD1. Germline CDR1 and CDR2: SEHNR and FQNEAQ (reference sequence). CDR3 length equals 15 residues. The ends lost 3 bases at V and 5 bases at J; junction bases unmatched: 5. The CDR3 bases are TGTGCCAGCAGCTTTGGGACAGGGACTCATCAGCCCCAGCATTTT. This sequence encodes CASSFGTGTHQPQHF.

V is TRBV19 and J is TRBJ1-1; TRBD1 is a possible D gene (6 bases). CDR1 is LNHDA, CDR2 SQIVND, per germline (reference sequence). Deletions cut 8 bases from V and 2 bases from J, with 24 bases between. The CDR3 has 17 residues. For the CDR3, the DNA is TGTGCCAGTTCCCTGCACGGGACAAGGGCCTTAAACACTGAAGCTTTCTTT. It codes for CASSLHGTRALNTEAFF.

V and J are TRBV4-1 and TRBJ1-1, with D tentatively TRBD1 (5 bases). The CDR3 runs 15 residues. Germline CDR1 and CDR2: MGHRA and YSYEKL. V was pared by 3 bases and J by 0 bases, with 11 bases between. The CDR3 protein is CASSQARGLNTEAFF. DNA of the CDR3: TGCGCCAGCAGCCAGGCAAGGGGTTTGAACACTGAAGCTTTCTTT.

The CDR3 here is CASSPDLRTGVNEKLFF. Here the CDR3 DNA reads TGTGCCAGCAGCCCCGATCTGAGGACAGGAGTTAATGAAAAACTGTTTTTT. V and J are TRBV11-2 and TRBJ1-4; 7 bases agree with TRBD1. V gave up 5 bases and J gave up 4 bases; unmatched junction bases: 13. The CDR3 covers 17 residues. Germline-derived CDR1 and CDR2 are SGHAT and FQNNGV.

Here the CDR3 reads CASSGRGNEKLFF. As DNA, the CDR3 is TGTGCCAGCTCTGGCAGGGGTAATGAAAAACTGTTTTTT. The gene calls are TRBV3-1 (or the pseudogene TRBV3-2) and TRBJ1-4, with D possibly TRBD1 on 6 matching bases. Germline V CDR1 and CDR2: LGHDT, YNNKEL (reference sequence). The CDR3 is 13 residues long. V was shortened by 8 bases and J by 4 bases, with 11 bases between the two germline ends.

The chain recombines TRBV4-1 with TRBJ2-7, with D perhaps TRBD1 (6 bases). Trimming shortened V by 4 bases and J by 1 base, and 20 bases separated the two germline ends. The CDR3 is made up of 17 amino acids. Germline V gene data show CDR1 as MGHRA and CDR2 as YSYEKL. The CDR3 loop is CASSLLLTGTSSYEQYF. The CDR3 coding sequence is TGCGCCAGCAGCCTACTCCTTACAGGGACCTCTTCCTACGAGCAGTACTTC.

V gene TRBV9 combines with J gene TRBJ1-2, with TRBD1 as a possible D gene (5 bases). CDR3 size: 13 residues. Trimming cost V 5 bases and J 2 bases, with 10 bases left between them. Germline V gene data show CDR1 as SGDLS and CDR2 as YYNGEE. CDR3 region: CASSPTDNYGYTF. CDR3 DNA sequence: TGTGCCAGCAGTCCGACAGACAACTATGGCTACACCTTC.

The CDR3 DNA sequence: TGTGCCAGCAGCCCCCAGGGTAGACGGGCCGCCTCCTACGAGCAGTACTTC. Encoded protein: CASSPQGRRAASYEQYF. The J gene is TRBJ2-7, the V gene TRBV11-3, with a weak D call TRBD1 (5 bases). Germline V CDR1 and CDR2: SGHNT, YENEEA. The CDR3 length is 17 residues. Trimming took 5 bases from V and 0 from J, leaving 20 bases between them.

The genes are TRBV6-4 and TRBJ1-1; the D is unclear. V shed 5 bases and J shed 1 base, with 11 bases lying between them. Germline CDR1 MRHNA, CDR2 SNTAGT. The length of the CDR3 is 14 residues. CDR3 sequence (DNA): TGTGCCAGCAGTCCGCGAGGAGGGAACACTGAAGCTTTCTTT. The encoded protein is CASSPRGGNTEAFF.

This sequence joins TRBV3-1 (or the pseudogene TRBV3-2) and TRBJ2-7; 7 bases match TRBD1. Germline V gene sequence: CDR1 LGHDT, CDR2 YNNKEL (reference sequence). The CDR3 contains 18 residues. V gave up 5 bases and J gave up 3 bases; unmatched junction bases: 19. The CDR3, as DNA: TGTGCCAGCAGCAGTGCATACTCTCAGGGGGTCGCCTACTACGAGCAGTACTTC. It codes for CASSSAYSQGVAYYEQYF.

The chain joins TRBV7-9 to TRBJ2-1; 8 bases match TRBD2. V lost 1 base, J lost 13 bases, and 3 bases stayed unmatched. CDR1 SEHNR and CDR2 FQNEAQ come from the germline V gene (reference sequence). This CDR3 comprises 12 residues. The chain's CDR3 is CASSLGGGRQFF. CDR3 bases: TGTGCCAGCAGCTTAGGCGGGGGGCGACAGTTCTTC.

The J gene is TRBJ1-3, the V gene TRBV12-5, with TRBD1 identical over 10 bases. After removal of 1 base from V and 4 bases from J, the junction contained 4 bases not matched to a gene. CDR1 and CDR2 (germline): LGHNT, FRNRAP. The CDR3 totals 16 residues. The CDR3 spells CASGLGQGAEGNTIYF. As DNA, the CDR3 is TGTGCTAGTGGTTTGGGACAGGGGGCGGAAGGAAACACCATATATTTT.

CDR3 DNA sequence: TGTGCCAGCAGCTTGTTGGGGCGACACTACGAGCAGTACTTC. It codes for CASSLLGRHYEQYF. The rearrangement joins TRBV5-6 to TRBJ2-7; maybe TRBD1 (5 bases). Looked up from germline, CDR1 is SGHDT and CDR2 is YYEEEE. The ends were cut back, 1 base at V and 3 bases at J, with 11 bases in the middle. The CDR3 consists of 14 residues.

The chain combines TRBV24-1 with TRBJ2-3; TRBD1 aligns across 11 bases. The CDR3 length is 17 residues. The germline V gene encodes CDR1 KGHDR and CDR2 SFDVKD. V lost 4 bases, J lost 0 bases, and 5 bases stayed unmatched. CDR3 residues: CATSDPGTGGSTDTQYF. CDR3 nucleotide sequence: TGTGCCACCAGTGACCCCGGGACAGGGGGTAGCACAGATACGCAGTATTTT.

The rearrangement joins TRBV18 to TRBJ1-1; TRBD1 might be the D (5 bases). V was shortened by 3 bases and J by 0 bases, with 17 bases between the two germline ends. The CDR3 is 17 amino acids. Germline CDR1 and CDR2: KGHSH and LQKENI. The CDR3 here is CASSPDSRAGMNTEAFF. The CDR3 region has the DNA TGTGCCAGCTCACCCGACAGTCGGGCTGGCATGAACACTGAAGCTTTCTTT.

To note about this clone: This sample also contains other DNA sequences that code for the same CDR3. This chain links TRBV2 with TRBJ2-5; D is possibly TRBD2 (7 bases). Germline V CDR1 and CDR2: SNHLY, FYNNEI. Trimming stripped 7 bases from V and 1 base from J, with 10 bases between. The CDR3 consists of 13 residues. For the CDR3, the DNA is TGTGCCAGCAATAGGGGGGGCCAAGAGACCCAGTACTTC. Its translation is CASNRGGQETQYF.

The CDR3 here is CASSLGAPYGYTF. CDR3 nucleotide sequence: TGTGCCAGCAGTTTGGGGGCCCCCTATGGCTACACCTTC. The J gene is TRBJ1-2, the V gene TRBV12-3 or TRBV12-4; possible D gene TRBD1, 6 bases. Trimming took off 3 bases at V and 4 bases at J, with 9 bases between the two ends. The CDR3 spans 13 residues.

The rearrangement links TRBV27 to TRBJ2-2; TRBD2 might be the D (5 bases). The CDR3 consists of 14 residues. V lost 6 bases, J lost 4 bases, and 12 bases lay in between. CDR1 and CDR2 from the germline V gene are MNHEY and SMNVEV (reference sequence). CDR3 amino acids: CASSGGQFTGELFF. The CDR3, as DNA: TGTGCCAGCAGCGGCGGGCAGTTCACCGGGGAGCTGTTTTTT.

The chain has TRBV5-1 and TRBJ2-3, with 7 bases aligning to TRBD2. CDR1 and CDR2 from the germline V gene are SGHRS and YFSETQ. The CDR3 is 15 residues long. V gave up 0 bases and J gave up 6 bases; unmatched junction bases: 7. This chain's CDR3 is CASSLAGTTGDTQYF. In DNA form, the CDR3 reads TGCGCCAGCAGCTTGGCCGGGACTACTGGGGATACGCAGTATTTT.